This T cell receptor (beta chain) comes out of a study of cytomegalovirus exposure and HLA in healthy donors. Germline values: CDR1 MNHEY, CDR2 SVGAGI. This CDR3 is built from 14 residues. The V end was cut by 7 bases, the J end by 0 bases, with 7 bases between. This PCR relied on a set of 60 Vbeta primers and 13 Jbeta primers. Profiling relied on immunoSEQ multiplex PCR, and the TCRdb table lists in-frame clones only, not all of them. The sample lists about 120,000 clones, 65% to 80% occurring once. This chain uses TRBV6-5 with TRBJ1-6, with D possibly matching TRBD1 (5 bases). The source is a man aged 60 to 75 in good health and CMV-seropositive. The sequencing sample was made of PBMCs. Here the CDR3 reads CASTGRSYNSPLHF. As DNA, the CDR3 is TGTGCCAGCACAGGGCGCTCCTATAATTCACCCCTCCACTTT.